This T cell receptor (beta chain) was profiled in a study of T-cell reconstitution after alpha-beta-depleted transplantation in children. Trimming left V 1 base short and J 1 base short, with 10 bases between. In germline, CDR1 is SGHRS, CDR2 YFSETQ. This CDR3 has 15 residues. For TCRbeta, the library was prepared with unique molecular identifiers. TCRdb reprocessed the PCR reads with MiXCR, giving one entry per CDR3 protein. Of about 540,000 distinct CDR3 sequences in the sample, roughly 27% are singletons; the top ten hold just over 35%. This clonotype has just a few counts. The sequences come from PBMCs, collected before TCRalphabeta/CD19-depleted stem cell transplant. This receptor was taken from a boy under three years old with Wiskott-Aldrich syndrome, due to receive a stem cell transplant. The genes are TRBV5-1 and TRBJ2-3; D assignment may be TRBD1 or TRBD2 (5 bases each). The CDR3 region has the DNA TGCGCCAGCAGCTTGTCCGGGGCCGGCACAGATACGCAGTATTTT. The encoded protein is CASSLSGAGTDTQYF.